What follows are 14 T cell receptor beta chains derived from one specimen sequenced in a study of blood T cell repertoires in COVID-19. Using immunoSEQ multiplex PCR, the repertoire was profiled, and TCRdb retains in-frame clones only, with some absent. The sample holds fewer than 350,000 clones; around 90% are singletons and the top ten take 2.8%. Sequenced: PBMCs or T cells enriched from blood (not recorded which). These receptors were obtained from a man between 35 and 55 years old who had been exposed to COVID-19.

The rearrangement links TRBV5-6 to TRBJ1-1; D gene unclear. Trimming shortened V by 0 bases and J by 10 bases, and 13 bases separated the two germline ends. This CDR3 region has 13 residues. Germline loops: CDR1 SGHDT, CDR2 YYEEEE. The CDR3 DNA reads as TGTGCCAGCAGCTTGGGCGGTTTATTTCGAGCTTTCTTT. Translating gives CASSLGGLFRAFF.

This chain uses TRBV5-1 with TRBJ1-1; 9 bases are shared with TRBD1. CDR3 length equals 15 residues. Germline V gene lookup returns CDR1 SGHRS and CDR2 YFSETQ. The trim removed 2 bases at V and 4 bases at J, leaving 6 bases unmatched. In DNA form, the CDR3 reads TGCGCCAGCAGCTTAATGACAGGGGGACCCACTGAAGCTTTCTTT. Its protein product is CASSLMTGGPTEAFF. Together with reference TRBV5-1 and TRBJ1-1, the CDR3 gives the full variable domain: KAGVTQTPRYLIKTRGQQVTLSCSPISGHRSVSWYQQTPGQGLQFLFEYFSETQRNKGNFPGRFSGRQFSNSRSEMNVSTLELGDSALYLCASSLMTGGPTEAFFGQGTRLTVV.

The chain combines TRBV30 with TRBJ2-3; unclear D gene. The germline gives CDR1 GTSNPN, CDR2 SVGIG (reference sequence). CDR3 length: 15 residues. V shed 5 bases and J shed 1 base, with 16 bases lying between them. CDR3 in DNA: TGTGCCTGGTATGAACCCCTAGTTGGCACAGATACGCAGTATTTT. Protein product: CAWYEPLVGTDTQYF.

The gene calls are TRBV9 and TRBJ2-1; 9 bases align to TRBD2. The germline gives CDR1 SGDLS, CDR2 YYNGEE. Trimming cost V 0 bases and J 9 bases; bases outside gene matches: 10. This CDR3 is 16 amino acids long. The chain's CDR3 is CASSVGPGTSKAEQFF. The CDR3 coding sequence is TGTGCCAGCAGCGTAGGTCCCGGGACTAGCAAGGCTGAGCAGTTCTTC.

The J gene is TRBJ1-5, the V gene TRBV19, with D uncertain. V shed 6 bases and J shed 2 bases, with 17 bases lying between them. Per the germline V gene, CDR1 is LNHDA and CDR2 is SQIVND (reference sequence). The CDR3 runs 16 residues. The CDR3 region has the DNA TGTGCCAGTAGACCCGACCATATTCGGGGCAATCAGCCCCAGCATTTT. It is translated as CASRPDHIRGNQPQHF.

This chain uses TRBV3-1 (or the pseudogene TRBV3-2) with TRBJ2-2; a possible D gene is TRBD2 (5 bases). Trimming shortened V by 4 bases and J by 3 bases, and 12 bases separated the two germline ends. There are 15 residues in the CDR3. Germline CDR1 LGHDT, CDR2 YNNKEL (reference sequence). CDR3 nucleotides: TGTGCCAGCAGCCCCCCGGGGTGGGACACCGGGGAGCTGTTTTTT. Its translation: CASSPPGWDTGELFF.

V usage is TRBV28 and J usage is TRBJ1-2; D is unresolved. V was shortened by 6 bases and J by 7 bases, with 9 bases between the two germline ends. The CDR3 loop spans 11 amino acids. The germline CDR1 and CDR2 sequences are MDHEN and SYDVKM. CDR3 DNA: TGTGCCAGCAGAATTAGTGCTGGCTACACCTTC. As protein: CASRISAGYTF.

The CDR3 is CASSPTTGGGTEAFF. The DNA of the CDR3 is TGTGCCAGCAGCCCGACGACAGGTGGAGGCACTGAAGCTTTCTTT. The chain recombines TRBV7-3 with TRBJ1-1, with D perhaps TRBD1 (6 bases). The CDR3 spans 15 residues. Looked up from germline, CDR1 is SGHTA and CDR2 is FQGTGA. Trimming left V 5 bases short and J 4 bases short, with 17 bases between.

The J gene is TRBJ1-3, the V gene TRBV7-2; tentative D call: TRBD1 (5 bases). Germline assignment: CDR1 SGHTA and CDR2 FQGNSA. The CDR3 loop spans 16 amino acids. Trimming pared 1 base from V and 0 bases from J, leaving 10 bases between. CDR3 in DNA: TGTGCCAGCAGCTTAGTCGAGACAGACTCTGGAAACACCATATATTTT. The encoded protein is CASSLVETDSGNTIYF.

The V call is TRBV4-1, the J call TRBJ1-1; 11 nucleotides agree with TRBD1. There are 15 residues in the CDR3. With V trimmed by 4 bases and J by 4 bases, 5 bases remained unmatched. CDR1 MGHRA and CDR2 YSYEKL come from the germline V gene. The CDR3 DNA follows: TGCGCCAGCAGCCTAGGACAGGGGGCAATCACTGAAGCTTTCTTT. This translates into CASSLGQGAITEAFF.

Here the CDR3 DNA reads TGTGCCAGCACAGGGGCTGGGCTTCTCTCTGGAAACACCATATATTTT. Amino acid sequence: CASTGAGLLSGNTIYF. The rearrangement joins TRBV6-4 to TRBJ1-3; TRBD1 might be the D (6 bases). The CDR3 length is 16 residues. Germline V gene data show CDR1 as MRHNA and CDR2 as SNTAGT. V lost 7 bases, J lost 0 bases, and 16 bases lay in between.

The V call is TRBV5-5, the J call TRBJ2-5; 9 nucleotides match TRBD1. Germline CDR1 is SGHKS and CDR2 is YYEKEE (reference sequence). The CDR3 is 14 residues long. V gave up 6 bases and J gave up 4 bases; unmatched junction bases: 7. The CDR3 DNA sequence: TGTGCCAGCAACCGGGACAGGGTCGGAGAGACCCAGTACTTC. This encodes CASNRDRVGETQYF.

The J gene is TRBJ1-4, the V gene TRBV18, with TRBD1 matching 7 bases. CDR3 length: 16 amino acids. Germline loops: CDR1 KGHSH, CDR2 LQKENI. Trimming took 2 bases from V and 5 from J; bases not matched to a gene: 8. This CDR3 is CASSPGFAGGNEKLFF. The CDR3 DNA follows: TGTGCCAGCTCACCAGGATTCGCAGGGGGAAATGAAAAACTGTTTTTT.

This clone was detected only a few times. The CDR3 DNA reads as TGCAGCGTTGCCAGGGGGTCGACTGAAGCTTTCTTT. This encodes CSVARGSTEAFF. The chain employs TRBV29-1 and TRBJ1-1, with 7 bases that match TRBD1. The germline gives CDR1 SQVTM, CDR2 ANQGSEA. The CDR3 loop spans 12 amino acids. With 4 bases clipped from V and 5 bases from J, the junction kept 4 bases outside the gene matches.